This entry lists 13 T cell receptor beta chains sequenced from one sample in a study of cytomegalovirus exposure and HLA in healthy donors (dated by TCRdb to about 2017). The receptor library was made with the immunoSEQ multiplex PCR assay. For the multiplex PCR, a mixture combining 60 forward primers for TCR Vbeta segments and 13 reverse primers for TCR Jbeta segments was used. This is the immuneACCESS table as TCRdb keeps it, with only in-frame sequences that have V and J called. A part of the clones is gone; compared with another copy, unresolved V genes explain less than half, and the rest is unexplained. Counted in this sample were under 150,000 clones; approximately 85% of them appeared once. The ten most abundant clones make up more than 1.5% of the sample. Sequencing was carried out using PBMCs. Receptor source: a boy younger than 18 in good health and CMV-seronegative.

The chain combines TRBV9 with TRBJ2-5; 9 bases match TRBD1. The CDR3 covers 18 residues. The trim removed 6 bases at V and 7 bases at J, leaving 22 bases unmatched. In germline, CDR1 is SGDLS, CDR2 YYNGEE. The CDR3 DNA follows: TGTGCCAGCATGGCGCCGGGACAGGGATCGCGACACCCTCGGACCCAGTACTTC. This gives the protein CASMAPGQGSRHPRTQYF.

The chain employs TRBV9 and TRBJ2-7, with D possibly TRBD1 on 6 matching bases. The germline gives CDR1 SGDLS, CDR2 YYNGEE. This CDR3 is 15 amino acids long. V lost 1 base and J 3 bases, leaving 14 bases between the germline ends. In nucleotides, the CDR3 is TGTGCCAGCAGCGTAACAGGGTCGGTCAGCTACGAGCAGTACTTC. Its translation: CASSVTGSVSYEQYF.

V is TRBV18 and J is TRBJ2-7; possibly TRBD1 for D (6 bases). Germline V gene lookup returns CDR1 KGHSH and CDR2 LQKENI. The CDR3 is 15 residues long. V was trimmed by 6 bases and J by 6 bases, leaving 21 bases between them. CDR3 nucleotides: TGTGCCAGCTCCCCGCGAACAGGGTTGGTCCCCGAGCAGTACTTC. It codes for CASSPRTGLVPEQYF.

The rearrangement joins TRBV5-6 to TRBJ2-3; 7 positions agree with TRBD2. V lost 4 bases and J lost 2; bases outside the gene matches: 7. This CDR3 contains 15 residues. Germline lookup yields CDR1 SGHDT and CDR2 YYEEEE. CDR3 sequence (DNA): TGTGCCAGCAGCCCCTGGGGGGGGTTCACAGATACGCAGTATTTT. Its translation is CASSPWGGFTDTQYF.

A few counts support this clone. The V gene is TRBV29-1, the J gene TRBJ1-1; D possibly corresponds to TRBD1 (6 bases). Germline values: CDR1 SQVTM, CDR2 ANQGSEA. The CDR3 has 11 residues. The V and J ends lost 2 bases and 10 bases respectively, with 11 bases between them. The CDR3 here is CSVEWSRGAFF. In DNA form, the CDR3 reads TGCAGCGTTGAATGGAGCAGGGGAGCTTTCTTT.

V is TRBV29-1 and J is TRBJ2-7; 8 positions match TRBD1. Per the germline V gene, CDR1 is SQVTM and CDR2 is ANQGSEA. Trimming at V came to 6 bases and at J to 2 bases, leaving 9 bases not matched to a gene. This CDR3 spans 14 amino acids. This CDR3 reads CSVEIQGAPYEQYF. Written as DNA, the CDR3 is TGCAGCGTCGAAATCCAGGGGGCCCCCTACGAGCAGTACTTC.

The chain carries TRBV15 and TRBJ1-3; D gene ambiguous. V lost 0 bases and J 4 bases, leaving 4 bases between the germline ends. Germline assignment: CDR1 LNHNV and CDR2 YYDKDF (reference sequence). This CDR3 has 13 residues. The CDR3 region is CATSRESGNTIYF. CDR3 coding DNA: TGTGCCACCAGCAGAGAGTCAGGAAACACCATATATTTT.

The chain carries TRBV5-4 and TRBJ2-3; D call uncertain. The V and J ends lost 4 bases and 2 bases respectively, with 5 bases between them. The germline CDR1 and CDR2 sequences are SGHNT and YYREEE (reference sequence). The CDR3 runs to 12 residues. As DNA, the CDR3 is TGTGCCAGCAGCCAGGACACAGATACGCAGTATTTT. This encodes CASSQDTDTQYF.

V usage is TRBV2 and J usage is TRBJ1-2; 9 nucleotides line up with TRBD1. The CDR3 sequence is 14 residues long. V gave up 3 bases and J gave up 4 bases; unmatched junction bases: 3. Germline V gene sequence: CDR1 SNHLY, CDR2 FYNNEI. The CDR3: CASSDGTGIYGYTF. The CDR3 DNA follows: TGTGCCAGCAGTGACGGGACAGGGATCTATGGCTACACCTTC.

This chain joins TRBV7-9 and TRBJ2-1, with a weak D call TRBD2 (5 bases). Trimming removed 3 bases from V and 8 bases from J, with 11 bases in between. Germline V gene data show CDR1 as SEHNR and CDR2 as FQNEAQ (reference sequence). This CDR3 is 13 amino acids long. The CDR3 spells CASSLLLAYEQFF. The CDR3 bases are TGTGCCAGCAGCTTGCTTCTAGCTTATGAGCAGTTCTTC.

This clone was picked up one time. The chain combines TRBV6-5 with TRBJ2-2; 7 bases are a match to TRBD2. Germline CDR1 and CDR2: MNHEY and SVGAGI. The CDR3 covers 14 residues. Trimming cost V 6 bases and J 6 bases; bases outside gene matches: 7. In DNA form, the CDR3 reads TGTGCCAGCAGCAACAGCGGGGTCGCCGGGGAGCTGTTTTTT. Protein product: CASSNSGVAGELFF.

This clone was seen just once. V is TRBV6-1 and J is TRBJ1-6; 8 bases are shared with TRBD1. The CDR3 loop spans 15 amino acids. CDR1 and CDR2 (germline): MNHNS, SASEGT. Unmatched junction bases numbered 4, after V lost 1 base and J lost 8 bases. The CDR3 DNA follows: TGTGCCAGCAGTGAAGTTGGGACAGGCTATTCACCCCTCCACTTT. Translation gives CASSEVGTGYSPLHF.

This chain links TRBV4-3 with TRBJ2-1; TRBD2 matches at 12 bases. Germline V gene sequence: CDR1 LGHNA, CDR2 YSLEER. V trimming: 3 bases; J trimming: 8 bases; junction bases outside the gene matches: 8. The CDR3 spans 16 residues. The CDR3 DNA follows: TGCGCCAGCAGCCAGGCTAGCGGGGGGGCCGTGGATGAGCAGTTCTTC. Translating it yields CASSQASGGAVDEQFF.